A selection of T cell receptor beta chains follows, all from one sample in a study of shared clonotypes between healthy human individuals. The protocol was immunoSEQ multiplex PCR, while the TCRdb copy is restricted to in-frame clones and leaves out a portion. In the table there are over a million clones, roughly 97% of which are singletons. The sequenced sample consisted of naive CD4+ T cells sorted from blood. All receptors derive from a man aged 25 to 45 in good health. CDR3s include the opening cysteine and the closing phenylalanine or tryptophan. A D gene is named only where the DNA matches it firmly. Some rows mark clone size as missing; the rest say once, few, many or name a class of expanded clone.

D gene	CDR3 length	clone size	V gene	J gene	CDR3 DNA	CDR3 protein
TRBD1	14	NA	TRBV5-1	TRBJ1-1	TGCGCCAGCAGCGTACAGGGGAGGGGCACTGAAGCTTTCTTT	CASSVQGRGTEAFF
NA	13	NA	TRBV9	TRBJ2-1	TGTGCCAGCAGCGTTAACCCGTACAATGAGCAGTTCTTC	CASSVNPYNEQFF
NA	12	NA	TRBV30	TRBJ2-2	TGTGCCTGGAGTGTCTTGCCCGGGGAGCTGTTTTTT	CAWSVLPGELFF
TRBD1	14	NA	TRBV18	TRBJ1-3	TGTGCCAGCTCACTGACAGGGTCTGGAAACACCATATATTTT	CASSLTGSGNTIYF
NA	11	NA	TRBV29-1	TRBJ2-5	TGCAGCGTTGTACGGGCGGAGACCCAGTACTTC	CSVVRAETQYF
NA	15	NA	TRBV28	TRBJ2-3	TGTGCCAGCAGTTTGGGGACCCGTTCTGCAGATACGCAGTATTTT	CASSLGTRSADTQYF
TRBD2	15	NA	TRBV9	TRBJ2-3	TGTGCCAGCAGCGGGGGTAGCGGGATGTCGGATACGCAGTATTTT	CASSGGSGMSDTQYF
NA	15	NA	TRBV28	TRBJ2-5	TGTGCCAGCAGTTTAAACGGCCAGGGGCAAGAGACCCAGTACTTC	CASSLNGQGQETQYF
TRBD2	16	NA	TRBV7-2	TRBJ2-5	TGTGCCAGCAGCTTAGAGGGTAGCGGGACACAAGAGACCCAGTACTTC	CASSLEGSGTQETQYF
NA	15	NA	TRBV15	TRBJ1-5	TGTGCCACCAGCAGAGATCTGGTGAGCAATCAGCCCCAGCATTTT	CATSRDLVSNQPQHF
NA	17	NA	TRBV7-2	TRBJ2-6	TGTGCCAGCAGCTTTCAGTGGATGCCTTTTGGGGCCAACGTCCTGACTTTC	CASSFQWMPFGANVLTF
TRBD1	13	once	TRBV6-5	TRBJ1-1	TGTGCCAGCAGCCTTAGGGGGCACACTGAAGCTTTCTTT	CASSLRGHTEAFF
TRBD1	15	once	TRBV10-3	TRBJ2-1	TGTGCCATCAGTGCGACAGGGGCGTCCTACAATGAGCAGTTCTTC	CAISATGASYNEQFF
TRBD2	16	once	TRBV5-1	TRBJ2-2	TGCGCCAGCGGACTAGCGGCCCTGAAGAACACCGGGGAGCTGTTTTTT	CASGLAALKNTGELFF
TRBD2	14	NA	TRBV2	TRBJ2-7	TGTGCCAGCAGTGAGATAAGCGGGAGGTACGAGCAGTACTTC	CASSEISGRYEQYF
NA	13	NA	TRBV10-3	TRBJ1-4	TGTGCCGCCAGAGGGGCGGGAGATGAAAAACTGTTTTTT	CAARGAGDEKLFF
NA	14	once	TRBV10-1	TRBJ2-5	TGCGCCAGCAGTGAGTCGCCCTTGGGGGAGACCCAGTACTTC	CASSESPLGETQYF
NA	14	NA	TRBV10-1	TRBJ2-1	TGCGCCAGCAGTGATGGGTGGATTAACAATGAGCAGTTCTTC	CASSDGWINNEQFF
NA	15	once	TRBV18	TRBJ2-1	TGTGCCAGCTCACCCTCGCCGAGCTCCTACAATGAGCAGTTCTTC	CASSPSPSSYNEQFF
TRBD1	17	NA	TRBV18	TRBJ2-5	TGTGCCAGCTCACCAATCGGGACAGGGGCCTACCAAGAGACCCAGTACTTC	CASSPIGTGAYQETQYF
TRBD2	18	NA	TRBV28	TRBJ2-1	TGTGCCAGCAGTCTCGTCCCGGGACTAGCGGGAGGGATCAATGAGCAGTTCTTC	CASSLVPGLAGGINEQFF
TRBD2	20	NA	TRBV28	TRBJ2-1	TGTGCCAGCAGTTTCCCGACTAGCGCTGCCCATCCGAGGTCCTACAATGAGCAGTTCTTC	CASSFPTSAAHPRSYNEQFF
NA	13	NA	TRBV18	TRBJ2-7	TGTGCCAGCTCACCAACAGGGAGCTACGAGCAGTACTTC	CASSPTGSYEQYF
TRBD1	16	NA	TRBV7-2	TRBJ2-5	TGTGCCAGCAGTCCTAACCGGGACAGGGGAGGAAAAGGCCAGTACTTC	CASSPNRDRGGKGQYF
TRBD1	13	NA	TRBV28	TRBJ1-4	TGTGCCAGCGGGGGACAGGGGGGAGAAAAACTGTTTTTT	CASGGQGGEKLFF
NA	15	NA	TRBV4-1	TRBJ2-3	TGCGCCAGCAGCCAAATCGGGGTACGCACAGATACGCAGTATTTT	CASSQIGVRTDTQYF
TRBD2	14	NA	TRBV11-2	TRBJ2-1	TGTGCCAGCGGGGGACTAGCGGGATTCAATGAGCAGTTCTTC	CASGGLAGFNEQFF
NA	13	NA	TRBV19	TRBJ1-1	TGTGCCAGTAGTATGTTAGTCTGGACTGAAGCTTTCTTT	CASSMLVWTEAFF
TRBD1	15	NA	TRBV5-1	TRBJ2-5	TGCGCCAGCGCCACAGGGGGCTCGACCCAAGAGACCCAGTACTTC	CASATGGSTQETQYF
TRBD1	14	once	TRBV5-1	TRBJ2-7	TGCGCCACCAAAGAACAGGGGGCTAAGGGGGAGCAGTACTTC	CATKEQGAKGEQYF
TRBD1	12	NA	TRBV5-4	TRBJ1-2	TGTGCCAGCAGCTTGAGACAGGGTGGCTACACCTTC	CASSLRQGGYTF
NA	18	NA	TRBV5-4	TRBJ2-5	TGTGCCAGCAGCCCCCGCCCGCCGGTTCCCCGGGCGGGGGAGACCCAGTACTTC	CASSPRPPVPRAGETQYF
NA	15	once	TRBV6-1	TRBJ1-3	TGTGCCAGCAGTGATGGCGGGGGCTCTGGAAACACCATATATTTT	CASSDGGGSGNTIYF
NA	18	NA	TRBV1	TRBJ2-1	TGCACCAGCAGCCAAGATCAGGGCCGCGGGATTTCCTACAATGAGCAGTTCTTC	CTSSQDQGRGISYNEQFF
TRBD1	11	NA	TRBV30	TRBJ2-7	TGTGCCTGGGACAGGGTTGGCGAGCAGTACTTC	CAWDRVGEQYF
NA	13	NA	TRBV7-8	TRBJ1-1	TGTGCCAGCAGCTTATCAGCGAACACTGAAGCTTTCTTT	CASSLSANTEAFF
NA	13	NA	TRBV28	TRBJ1-2	TGTGCCATCCAGGCCGGGGGCGACTATGGCTACACCTTC	CAIQAGGDYGYTF
NA	15	NA	TRBV6-4	TRBJ2-1	TGTGCCAGCAGTGTTACCTTGAGCTCCTACAATGAGCAGTTCTTC	CASSVTLSSYNEQFF
TRBD1	15	NA	TRBV4-2	TRBJ1-4	TGTGCCAGCAGCCGAACCGACAGGGAACAGGAAAAACTGTTTTTT	CASSRTDREQEKLFF
TRBD2	14	NA	TRBV28	TRBJ2-7	TGTGCCAGGAACCCTAGCGGGAGGTCCCACGAGCAGTACTTC	CARNPSGRSHEQYF
NA	14	once	TRBV11-2	TRBJ2-2	TGTGCCAGCAGCTCACTAGAGCTCACCGGGGAGCTGTTTTTT	CASSSLELTGELFF
NA	14	NA	TRBV4-2	TRBJ2-7	TGTGCCAGCAGCCAAGATCCTTTGGTTTACGAGCAGTACTTC	CASSQDPLVYEQYF